The 27 T cell receptor beta chains given below trace back to one sample, sequenced in a study of Graves' ophthalmopathy and Graves' hyperthyroidism. Beta-chain TCR CDR3 regions were amplified from RNA transcripts. Second-round multiplex PCR followed a first-round RT-PCR using HTBI primers. TCRdb passed the multiplex PCR reads through MiXCR, listing each CDR3 protein once. The sample holds about 50,000 distinct CDR3 sequences; roughly half are singletons and the top ten take about 4.9%. Sequencing used peripheral blood. These receptors all stem from an adult woman with Graves' ophthalmopathy.

The CDR3 protein is CASSLVAGGFNEQFF. CDR3 bases: TGTGCCAGCAGCTTAGTAGCGGGAGGCTTTAATGAGCAGTTCTTC. This chain links TRBV7-9 with TRBJ2-1; TRBD2 matches 10 bases. The germline V gene has CDR1 SEHNR and CDR2 FQNEAQ (reference sequence). The trim removed 1 base at V and 7 bases at J, leaving 4 bases unmatched. The CDR3 spans 15 residues.

This chain uses TRBV7-2 with TRBJ2-7, with a weak D call TRBD1 (6 bases). Trimming shortened V by 1 base and J by 3 bases, and 13 bases separated the two germline ends. CDR1 SGHTA and CDR2 FQGNSA come from the germline V gene. The CDR3 covers 15 residues. CDR3 nucleotide sequence: TGTGCCAGCAGCTTAGAGGGTAGGGGGAGCTACGAGCAGTACTTC. Protein sequence: CASSLEGRGSYEQYF.

This clonotype was counted ten times or more. V usage is TRBV7-2 and J usage is TRBJ1-2; 8 bases fit TRBD1. The germline CDR1 and CDR2 sequences are SGHTA and FQGNSA. This CDR3 has 16 amino acids. V shed 2 bases, J shed 5 bases, and the junction held 10 bases outside the gene matches. The CDR3 protein is CASSLSSRQGAYGYTF. CDR3 in DNA: TGTGCCAGCAGCTTAAGTAGCAGGCAGGGGGCGTATGGCTACACCTTC.

This clonotype was recorded many times. The V call is TRBV6-2 or TRBV6-3, the J call TRBJ2-5; tentative D call: TRBD1 (5 bases). The CDR3 has 14 amino acids. Between the trimmed V and J ends, which lost 6 bases and 4 bases, there was a span of 15 bases. CDR1 and CDR2 from the germline V gene are MNHEY and SVGEGT. CDR3 in amino acids: CASRPTQGVETQYF. CDR3 bases: TGTGCCAGCAGGCCCACTCAAGGGGTAGAGACCCAGTACTTC.

Of note for this clonotype: Because it lacks the conserved phenylalanine or tryptophan at the end, this CDR3 is likely a read error. The DNA is left out, because the CDR3 cannot be placed on it with certainty; the CDR3 is given as TCRdb lists it. The chain joins TRBV19 to TRBJ1-5. Both ends counted, the CDR3 spans 13 residues. Per germline, CDR1 LNHDA and CDR2 SQIVND (reference sequence). CDR3 sequence: CVSSIQDGQPQNL.

This clonotype was detected ten times or more. This chain links TRBV19 with TRBJ2-6; D is undetermined. Germline loops: CDR1 LNHDA, CDR2 SQIVND (reference sequence). The CDR3 has 15 amino acids. The ends were cut back, 7 bases at V and 0 bases at J, with 10 bases in the middle. CDR3 sequence reads: CASMDVASGANVLTF. The CDR3 DNA reads as TGTGCCAGTATGGATGTGGCCTCTGGGGCCAACGTCCTGACTTTC.

Many counts were recorded for this clonotype. This chain uses TRBV6-2 or TRBV6-3 with TRBJ1-1; tentative D call: TRBD1 (6 bases). V was cut by 7 bases and J by 4 bases, with 16 bases left in between. In germline, CDR1 is MNHEY, CDR2 SVGEGT. The CDR3 totals 14 residues. Here the CDR3 DNA reads TGTGCCAGCATCCTGGGGGGGGCAAGCACTGAAGCTTTCTTT. Protein: CASILGGASTEAFF.

Comments on this clonotype: Because it lacks the conserved phenylalanine or tryptophan at the end, this CDR3 is likely a read error. The rearrangement links TRBV9 to TRBJ1-3; tentative D call: TRBD1 (5 bases). Germline values: CDR1 SGDLS, CDR2 YYNGEE. The CDR3 has 14 amino acids. As DNA, the CDR3 is TGTGCCAGCAGTCCCCAGGGCTCTGGGAACACCATATATTCT. Its protein is CASSPQGSGNTIYS.

This clonotype has ten or more counts. The chain combines TRBV3-1 with TRBJ2-7, with unresolved D. Per germline, CDR1 LGHDT and CDR2 YNNKEL (reference sequence). V was trimmed by 4 bases and J by 5 bases, leaving 12 bases between them. This CDR3 comprises 13 residues. CDR3 in amino acids: CASSLTRANEQYF. In DNA, the CDR3 is TGTGCCAGCAGCCTTACACGAGCTAACGAGCAGTACTTC.

The gene calls are TRBV20-1 and TRBJ1-1; D remains ambiguous. This CDR3 is built from 11 residues. The V end lost 6 bases, the J end lost 1 base, and 6 bases lay between the germline ends. Germline V lookup: CDR1 DFQATT, CDR2 SNEGSKA (reference sequence). The CDR3 nucleotides read TGCAGTGCACACAGGAACACTGAAGCTTTCTTT. Its translation is CSAHRNTEAFF.

The sample holds one count of this clonotype. A much larger clone sits a single nucleotide away, making a read error possible. The CDR3 end shows no conserved phenylalanine or tryptophan, and so a read error is likely. The rearrangement links TRBV28 to TRBJ2-1; TRBD1 agrees at 8 bases. V was clipped by 8 bases and J by 7 bases; unmatched bases: 16. CDR1 MDHEN and CDR2 SYDVKM come from the germline V gene. The CDR3 spans 16 residues. Here the CDR3 reads CASQDPGTGGGNEQFL. CDR3 DNA: TGTGCCAGCCAAGACCCCGGGACAGGAGGAGGAAATGAGCAGTTCTTA.

The sample holds many counts of this clonotype. The V gene is TRBV7-2, the J gene TRBJ2-3; D is unclear. The CDR3 runs 11 residues. V lost 4 bases and J 12 bases, leaving 11 bases between the germline ends. Germline CDR1 SGHTA, CDR2 FQGNSA. CDR3 sequence (DNA): TGTGCCAGCAGCTACAGCCTTACCCAGTATTTT. Protein sequence: CASSYSLTQYF.

There are a few counts of this clonotype. The V and J genes are TRBV15 and TRBJ2-1; 9 bases map to TRBD2. This CDR3 has 16 amino acids. CDR1 is LNHNV and CDR2 is YYDKDF in the germline V gene (reference sequence). V was pared by 8 bases and J by 4 bases, with 12 bases of the junction left unmatched. CDR3 sequence reads: CATQKGSGRIYNEQFF. In nucleotides, the CDR3 is TGTGCCACCCAAAAAGGAAGCGGGAGGATATACAATGAGCAGTTCTTC.

This clonotype was detected ten times or more. This chain joins TRBV6-5 and TRBJ1-1; a possible D gene is TRBD1 (5 bases). The CDR3 is made up of 14 amino acids. Germline lookup yields CDR1 MNHEY and CDR2 SVGAGI. With 3 bases removed from V and 1 base from J, the gap between germline ends came to 9 bases. For the CDR3, the DNA is TGTGCCAGCAGTTATACCGGGACGAACACTGAAGCTTTCTTT. Translated: CASSYTGTNTEAFF.

As regards this clonotype: This CDR3 fails to terminate in the conserved phenylalanine or tryptophan, so it likely reflects a read error. The CDR3 region is CARSLGRDTQYL. As DNA, the CDR3 is TGTGCCCGCAGTTTAGGGAGAGATACGCAGTATCTT. The gene calls are TRBV28 and TRBJ2-3; the D gene is possibly TRBD2 (5 bases). The CDR3 covers 12 residues. Germline-derived CDR1 and CDR2 are MDHEN and SYDVKM.

Many counts were recorded for this clonotype. This may arise from a read error, as a much more abundant clone is one base away. This rearrangement joins TRBV7-6 to TRBJ1-1; 7 nucleotides match TRBD1. The CDR3 has 17 residues. Trimming took 6 bases from V and 5 from J; bases not matched to a gene: 18. Germline-derived CDR1 and CDR2 are SGHVS and FNYEAQ. This chain's CDR3 is CASSHSGAAGGGTEAFF. CDR3 DNA: TGTGCCAGCAGTCATTCCGGAGCGGCAGGGGGAGGGACTGAAGCTTTCTTT.

The rearrangement links TRBV7-2 to TRBJ1-2; D gene ambiguous. The CDR3 length is 12 residues. Germline-derived CDR1 and CDR2 are SGHTA and FQGNSA. V was clipped by 0 bases and J by 8 bases, with 7 bases between them. The CDR3 here is CASSLAGGGYTF. DNA for the CDR3: TGTGCCAGCAGCTTAGCTGGTGGGGGCTACACCTTC. Full variable domain (remainder filled in from reference TRBV7-2 and TRBJ1-2): GAGVSQSPSNKVTEKGKDVELRCDPISGHTALYWYRQSLGQGLEFLIYFQGNSAPDKSGLPSDRFSAERTGGSVSTLTIQRTQQEDSAVYLCASSLAGGGYTFGSGTRLTVV.

Note on this clonotype: One end of the junction does not line up with germline, which may come from a read error. This chain links TRBV7-6 with TRBJ1-4; D uncertain. Germline V gene data show CDR1 as SGHVS and CDR2 as FNYEAQ. This CDR3 is 14 amino acids long. Here the CDR3 reads CASSTGNVNEKLLF. The CDR3, as DNA: TGTGCCAGCAGCACCGGGAATGTAAATGAAAAACTGCTTTTT.

This clonotype was seen many times. The V gene is TRBV12-3 or TRBV12-4, the J gene TRBJ2-3; 12 nucleotides match TRBD1. The CDR3 runs to 16 residues. V was pared by 8 bases and J by 2 bases, with 8 bases of the junction left unmatched. In DNA, the CDR3 is TGTGCCAGCTTTCTCGGGACAGGGGGCCTCACAGATACGCAGTATTTT. Protein product: CASFLGTGGLTDTQYF.

Concerning this clonotype itself: One end of the junction varies from germline; a read error may be responsible. The chain carries TRBV19 and TRBJ2-3; TRBD1 aligns across 8 bases. This CDR3 has 16 amino acids. CDR1 is LNHDA and CDR2 is SQIVND in the germline V gene (reference sequence). The CDR3 coding sequence is TGTGCCAGTAATATAAGACAGGGGCATAAAACAGATACGCAGTATTTT. It specifies CASNIRQGHKTDTQYF.

The chain links TRBV15 to TRBJ2-1, with TRBD2 matching over 9 bases. V trimming: 5 bases; J trimming: 8 bases; junction bases outside the gene matches: 7. The V gene's germline CDR1 is LNHNV and CDR2 YYDKDF (reference sequence). The CDR3 length is 14 residues. Written as DNA, the CDR3 is TGTGCCACCAGCCCCGATAGCGGGAGCTATGAGCAGTTCTTC. Protein product: CATSPDSGSYEQFF.

V gene TRBV29-1 combines with J gene TRBJ1-1; perhaps TRBD1 as D (6 bases). V was clipped by 5 bases and J by 1 base, with 11 bases between them. Germline V lookup: CDR1 SQVTM, CDR2 ANQGSEA. The CDR3 spans 13 residues. The CDR3 loop reads CSVQETGNTEAFF. The CDR3 DNA follows: TGCAGCGTTCAGGAGACAGGGAACACTGAAGCTTTCTTT.

This clonotype occurred many times. This chain joins TRBV20-1 and TRBJ1-1; no firm D call. With 0 bases removed from V and 8 bases from J, the gap between germline ends came to 10 bases. CDR1 is DFQATT, CDR2 SNEGSKA, per germline (reference sequence). The CDR3 consists of 12 residues. The CDR3 reads CSARDNEREAFF. The CDR3 DNA reads as TGCAGTGCTAGAGATAATGAGCGGGAAGCTTTCTTT.

This clonotype came up once. The CDR3 sequence: CASPKRVRSPLHF. CDR3 bases: TGTGCCAGCCCAAAAAGGGTACGTTCACCCCTCCACTTT. This chain joins TRBV12-3 or TRBV12-4 and TRBJ1-6, with no clear D. The CDR3 length is 13 residues. The V and J ends lost 8 bases and 9 bases respectively, with 14 bases between them.

This clonotype was detected ten times or more. This chain links TRBV7-9 with TRBJ2-3; maybe TRBD2 (7 bases). Per germline, CDR1 SEHNR and CDR2 FQNEAQ (reference sequence). The ends were cut back, 5 bases at V and 4 bases at J, with 22 bases in the middle. The length of the CDR3 is 17 residues. The CDR3 bases are TGTGCCAGCAGCGGACAGACCAGCGGGAATGAGGCAGATACGCAGTATTTT. Encoded protein: CASSGQTSGNEADTQYF.

Note on this clonotype: In this CDR3 the conserved last residue, phenylalanine or tryptophan, is missing, so a read error is likely. V and J are TRBV7-9 and TRBJ2-5; D call uncertain. Trimming removed 5 bases at V and 8 bases at J, with 15 bases between. Germline V gene lookup returns CDR1 SEHNR and CDR2 FQNEAQ (reference sequence). The CDR3 length is 13 residues. CDR3 residues: CASSVRKLATQYS. The DNA of the CDR3 is TGTGCCAGCAGCGTTCGGAAGTTGGCCACCCAGTACTCC.

The chain links TRBV7-9 to TRBJ2-5, with D maybe TRBD2 (5 bases). The V gene's germline CDR1 is SEHNR and CDR2 FQNEAQ (reference sequence). This CDR3 is built from 13 residues. Between the trimmed V and J ends, which lost 5 bases and 5 bases, there was a span of 12 bases. The DNA of the CDR3 is TGTGCCAGCAGCAGCTTGAGGGTGGAGACCCAGTACTTC. It specifies CASSSLRVETQYF.